Following are 24 T cell receptor beta chains from one sample sequenced in a study of T cell changes during pregnancy in multiple sclerosis. Here immunoSEQ multiplex PCR was the method, and the copy in TCRdb shows in-frame clones only, minus some. The sample has about 93,000 clones, 80% to 95% seen once. Sequencing used peripheral blood, obtained after pregnancy. These receptors all come from a female donor with multiple sclerosis, enrolled in a pregnancy study.

V and J are TRBV7-6 and TRBJ2-7; D may be TRBD2 (6 bases). CDR1 and CDR2 (germline): SGHVS, FNYEAQ. Trimming left V 6 bases short and J 1 base short, with 10 bases between. The CDR3 loop spans 13 amino acids. In DNA form, the CDR3 reads TGTGCCAGCAGTTTGGCGGGATCCTACGAGCAGTACTTC. It is translated as CASSLAGSYEQYF.

The CDR3 bases are TGCGCCAGCAGCCAAACGGGGGGCCCAGCGGATACGCAGTATTTT. Translation: CASSQTGGPADTQYF. The genes are TRBV4-3 and TRBJ2-3; D possibly corresponds to TRBD2 (7 bases). Germline V gene data show CDR1 as LGHNA and CDR2 as YSLEER. V lost 2 bases and J lost 6, with 15 bases in between. The CDR3 covers 15 residues.

This rearrangement joins TRBV10-3 to TRBJ1-3; tentatively, D is TRBD1 (6 bases). The germline V gene encodes CDR1 ENHRY and CDR2 SYGVKD. Trimming took 3 bases from V and 2 from J, leaving 11 bases between them. The CDR3 extends over 15 amino acids. The CDR3 DNA sequence: TGTGCCATCAGTGACGGAAGGACAGCTGGAAACACCATATATTTT. It translates to CAISDGRTAGNTIYF.

This chain joins TRBV27 and TRBJ1-1; maybe TRBD1 (5 bases). The germline V gene has CDR1 MNHEY and CDR2 SMNVEV (reference sequence). Deletions cut 5 bases from V and 1 base from J, with 14 bases between. CDR3 length: 15 amino acids. The chain's CDR3 is CASSLTGTPNTEAFF. Written as DNA, the CDR3 is TGTGCCAGCAGTCTAACAGGCACTCCGAACACTGAAGCTTTCTTT.

A single count supports this clone. This rearrangement joins TRBV5-6 to TRBJ2-7; possibly TRBD2 for D (6 bases). This CDR3 comprises 13 residues. Trimming took 2 bases from V and 7 from J, leaving 13 bases between them. The germline CDR1 and CDR2 sequences are SGHDT and YYEEEE. In DNA, the CDR3 is TGTGCCAGCAGCTTCGGGGGAATCGGGGAGCAGTACTTC. The encoded protein is CASSFGGIGEQYF.

The chain couples TRBV5-1 to TRBJ2-2; a weak D match, TRBD1 (6 bases). Per germline, CDR1 SGHRS and CDR2 YFSETQ. The ends were cut back, 4 bases at V and 6 bases at J, with 13 bases in the middle. CDR3 length equals 14 residues. Here the CDR3 DNA reads TGCGCCAGCAGCCCGGACAGTAGCGCCGGGGAGCTGTTTTTT. It yields the protein CASSPDSSAGELFF.

The rearrangement uses TRBV19 and TRBJ2-7; D unresolved. Germline V gene sequence: CDR1 LNHDA, CDR2 SQIVND (reference sequence). The CDR3 has 15 residues. V lost 1 base, J lost 5 bases, and 15 bases lay in between. CDR3 loop: CASSIGNPPRNEQYF. In DNA, the CDR3 is TGTGCCAGTAGTATAGGCAATCCCCCTAGGAACGAGCAGTACTTC.

In DNA, the CDR3 is TGTGCCAGCAGCTTCACGACAGGGGTTAATCAGCCCCAGCATTTT. Translating it yields CASSFTTGVNQPQHF. The V call is TRBV7-2, the J call TRBJ1-5; 8 bases map to TRBD1. Germline V CDR1 and CDR2: SGHTA, FQGNSA. The J segment lost 4 bases and the V segment lost 3 bases, leaving 5 bases of the junction unmatched. The CDR3 has 15 amino acids. The full variable domain, rest sourced from reference TRBV7-2 and TRBJ1-5, is GAGVSQSPSNKVTEKGKDVELRCDPISGHTALYWYRQSLGQGLEFLIYFQGNSAPDKSGLPSDRFSAERTGGSVSTLTIQRTQQEDSAVYLCASSFTTGVNQPQHFGDGTRLSIL.

The chain carries TRBV5-6 and TRBJ2-5; the D is unclear. Trimming cost V 0 bases and J 4 bases, with 10 bases left between them. CDR1 is SGHDT, CDR2 YYEEEE, per germline. This CDR3 contains 14 residues. In nucleotides, the CDR3 is TGTGCCAGCAGCTTGGATGAGCCCTCAGAGACCCAGTACTTC. Translating it yields CASSLDEPSETQYF. The full variable domain, with the rest looked up from reference TRBV5-6 and TRBJ2-5, is DAGVTQSPTHLIKTRGQQVTLRCSPKSGHDTVSWYQQALGQGPQFIFQYYEEEERQRGNFPDRFSGHQFPNYSSELNVNALLLGDSALYLCASSLDEPSETQYFGPGTRLLVL.

V gene TRBV19 combines with J gene TRBJ1-1; D is perhaps TRBD1 (5 bases). V was trimmed by 5 bases and J by 6 bases, leaving 13 bases between them. Germline CDR1 and CDR2: LNHDA and SQIVND (reference sequence). The CDR3 is made up of 13 amino acids. The CDR3 bases are TGTGCCAGTAGTCAGACAGATAGAGCTGAAGCTTTCTTT. Its protein product is CASSQTDRAEAFF. Combining the CDR3 with reference TRBV19 and TRBJ1-1 gives the whole variable domain DGGITQSPKYLFRKEGQNVTLSCEQNLNHDAMYWYRQDPGQGLRLIYYSQIVNDFQKGDIAEGYSVSREKKESFPLTVTSAQKNPTAFYLCASSQTDRAEAFFGQGTRLTVV.

The DNA of the CDR3 is TGTGCCAGCAGCCCAGGGACCCCGGGGGGCACTGAAGCTTTCTTT. It is translated as CASSPGTPGGTEAFF. The rearrangement joins TRBV7-6 to TRBJ1-1; TRBD1 might be the D (5 bases). There are 15 residues in the CDR3. Germline V gives CDR1 SGHVS, CDR2 FNYEAQ. V was shortened by 5 bases and J by 4 bases, with 17 bases between the two germline ends.

V is TRBV6-6 and J is TRBJ2-7, with D unresolved. CDR3 length: 14 residues. In germline, CDR1 is MNHNY, CDR2 SVGAGI (reference sequence). V was cut by 5 bases and J by 2 bases, with 13 bases left in between. CDR3 loop: CASSTPGGAYEQYF. The CDR3 nucleotides are TGTGCCAGCAGTACCCCCGGCGGAGCCTACGAGCAGTACTTC.

This chain joins TRBV19 and TRBJ2-1, with 8 bases fitting TRBD2. The germline CDR1 and CDR2 sequences are LNHDA and SQIVND (reference sequence). Trimming removed 4 bases from V and 8 bases from J; junction bases left unmatched: 7. This CDR3 comprises 14 residues. The DNA for the CDR3 is TGTGCCAGTAGTAGGGGACTAGGATTGTATGAGCAGTTCTTC. It encodes CASSRGLGLYEQFF.

The rearrangement joins TRBV25-1 to TRBJ1-1; D is undetermined. Trimming took 3 bases from V and 0 from J, leaving 5 bases between them. CDR3 length: 13 residues. The V gene's germline CDR1 is MGHDK and CDR2 SYGVNS. CDR3 coding DNA: TGTGCCAGCAGTGAGCAGGTGAACACTGAAGCTTTCTTT. It translates to CASSEQVNTEAFF.

This chain uses TRBV4-3 with TRBJ1-2; D ambiguous. The CDR3 length is 14 residues. CDR1 and CDR2 (germline): LGHNA, YSLEER. The ends were cut back, 0 bases at V and 6 bases at J, with 11 bases in the middle. The CDR3 DNA follows: TGCGCCAGCAGCCAAGATATGGCAGACAATGGCTACACCTTC. Translation gives CASSQDMADNGYTF.

The chain uses TRBV5-1 and TRBJ1-6; tentative D call: TRBD1 (5 bases). This CDR3 spans 14 amino acids. The V end was cut by 0 bases, the J end by 6 bases, with 7 bases between. The V gene's germline CDR1 is SGHRS and CDR2 YFSETQ. The CDR3 loop is CASSLGQTNSPLHF. CDR3 bases: TGCGCCAGCAGCTTGGGACAGACTAATTCACCCCTCCACTTT.

The chain uses TRBV6-5 and TRBJ2-7; 8 bases are shared with TRBD1. The CDR3 totals 15 residues. Germline trimming cut 5 bases from V and 4 bases from J; bases unmatched to any gene: 10. CDR1 is MNHEY and CDR2 is SVGAGI in the germline V gene. The CDR3 nucleotides are TGTGCCAGCAGTGCCCCCGAAACAGGGGGTTACGAGCAGTACTTC. Its translation: CASSAPETGGYEQYF.

This sequence joins TRBV4-2 and TRBJ1-1; D may be TRBD1 (5 bases). This CDR3 is built from 14 residues. Germline V gene sequence: CDR1 LGHNA, CDR2 YNFKEQ. V lost 0 bases and J 6 bases, leaving 11 bases between the germline ends. The CDR3 protein is CASSQEGHLAEAFF. CDR3 nucleotide sequence: TGTGCCAGCAGCCAAGAAGGACATTTAGCTGAAGCTTTCTTT.

This CDR3 is CASSWGQDTDTQYF. Written as DNA, the CDR3 is TGCGCCAGCAGTTGGGGACAGGACACAGATACGCAGTATTTT. The chain combines TRBV5-1 with TRBJ2-3; 8 nucleotides line up with TRBD1. The germline V gene has CDR1 SGHRS and CDR2 YFSETQ. V gave up 5 bases and J gave up 2 bases; unmatched junction bases: 4. The CDR3 totals 14 residues.

The chain carries TRBV5-8 and TRBJ2-5; TRBD2 matches 9 bases. The germline CDR1 and CDR2 sequences are SGHTS and YDEGEE. Trimming removed 1 base from V and 7 bases from J; junction bases left unmatched: 11. The CDR3 totals 16 residues. The DNA of the CDR3 is TGTGCCAGCAGCTTGCGGCTAGCGGGGAGAATTACGACCCAGTACTTC. It specifies CASSLRLAGRITTQYF.

The rearrangement uses TRBV9 and TRBJ1-1; TRBD1 agrees at 7 bases. The germline V gene has CDR1 SGDLS and CDR2 YYNGEE. The J segment lost 8 bases and the V segment lost 4 bases, leaving 5 bases of the junction unmatched. CDR3 length: 12 residues. DNA for the CDR3: TGTGCCAGCAGCACCCGGGACAGCGAAGCTTTCTTT. Translated, it gives CASSTRDSEAFF.

V is TRBV6-5 and J is TRBJ2-7; D might be TRBD1 (6 bases). The CDR3 is 15 residues long. Germline V gives CDR1 MNHEY, CDR2 SVGAGI. V lost 2 bases to trimming and J lost 0 bases, with 11 bases between them. CDR3 bases: TGTGCCAGCAGTTACCGGACAGCTAGCTCCTACGAGCAGTACTTC. Translating it yields CASSYRTASSYEQYF.

The V gene is TRBV1, the J gene TRBJ2-5; the table's TRBD2 call for D was not verified on the DNA. TRBV1 is assigned pseudogene status. This CDR3 has 16 amino acids. CDR3 in amino acids: CTSSRTSGRARETQYF. CDR3 in DNA: TGCACCAGCAGCCGTACTAGCGGGAGGGCCAGAGAGACCCAGTACTTC.

The chain employs TRBV18 and TRBJ2-1; no clear D. The V end lost 2 bases, the J end lost 10 bases, and 9 bases lay between the germline ends. Germline CDR1 KGHSH, CDR2 LQKENI. The CDR3 has 12 amino acids. The CDR3 DNA sequence: TGTGCCAGCTCACCAGTTCGCGAGGAGCAGTTCTTC. Residues: CASSPVREEQFF.